This T cell receptor (beta chain) was captured by sequencing in a study of blood T cell repertoires in COVID-19. Original methodology: By means of reference gene primer amplification, nucleated cell counts were estimated. Sequencing used immunoSEQ multiplex PCR; TCRdb keeps in-frame clones, though not all of them. V, J and clone size are taken as reported in that table, and D and trimming were inferred from the DNA itself. The sample gives over 75,000 clones, roughly four fifths of which show up once; 1.2% is in the top ten. The length of the CDR3 is 11 residues. Germline lookup yields CDR1 MRHNA and CDR2 SNTAGT. V lost 8 bases, J lost 4 bases, and 7 bases lay in between.

The sample was peripheral blood. The V and J genes are TRBV6-4 and TRBJ2-3, with unresolved D. This sequence was found in a woman aged 80 or older with acute or convalescent COVID-19. CDR3 in amino acids: CASRYADTQYF. The CDR3 DNA follows: TGTGCCAGCCGCTACGCAGATACGCAGTATTTT.